Following are 24 T cell receptor beta chains from one sample sequenced in a study of blood T cell repertoires in COVID-19. Here immunoSEQ multiplex PCR was the method, and the copy in TCRdb shows in-frame clones only, minus some. The sample yields over 250,000 clones, 65% to 90% seen once. Sequencing was performed on peripheral blood. These receptors were obtained from a human donor in a cohort sampled during active COVID-19.

The rearrangement joins TRBV28 to TRBJ2-7; possibly TRBD1 for D (5 bases). The germline V and J ends were trimmed by 7 bases and 2 bases, with 15 bases remaining between them. Germline CDR1 reads MDHEN; CDR2 reads SYDVKM. CDR3 length equals 14 residues. The CDR3 spells CASTIRVPPYEQYF. The CDR3 region has the DNA TGTGCCAGCACCATCAGGGTCCCCCCCTACGAGCAGTACTTC. Together with reference TRBV28 and TRBJ2-7, the CDR3 gives the full variable domain: DVKVTQSSRYLVKRTGEKVFLECVQDMDHENMFWYRQDPGLGLRLIYFSYDVKMKEKGDIPEGYSVSREKKERFSLILESASTNQTSMYLCASTIRVPPYEQYFGPGTRLTVT.

V usage is TRBV5-8 and J usage is TRBJ1-5; weak D call: TRBD1 (6 bases). V lost 6 bases and J 7 bases, leaving 20 bases between the germline ends. This CDR3 is built from 15 residues. The germline gives CDR1 SGHTS, CDR2 YDEGEE. CDR3 bases: TGTGCCAGCACCATTGGACAGTCTGGGGACCAGCCCCAGCATTTT. The encoded protein is CASTIGQSGDQPQHF.

This clone was detected once. The V gene is TRBV18, the J gene TRBJ2-6; D might be TRBD2 (5 bases). The CDR3 extends over 16 amino acids. Trimming took off 3 bases at V and 4 bases at J, with 13 bases between the two ends. Per the germline V gene, CDR1 is KGHSH and CDR2 is LQKENI. The CDR3 loop is CASSPRSGTGANVLTF. CDR3 nucleotides: TGTGCCAGCTCACCCCGGAGCGGTACAGGGGCCAACGTCCTGACTTTC. The whole variable domain, remainder taken from reference TRBV18 and TRBJ2-6, is NAGVMQNPRHLVRRRGQEARLRCSPMKGHSHVYWYRQLPEEGLKFMVYLQKENIIDESGMPKERFSAEFPKEGPSILRIQQVVRGDSAAYFCASSPRSGTGANVLTFGAGSRLTVL.

The chain uses TRBV15 and TRBJ2-7; D remains unclear. Deletions cut 0 bases from V and 3 bases from J, with 6 bases between. The germline V gene encodes CDR1 LNHNV and CDR2 YYDKDF (reference sequence). The CDR3 totals 13 residues. CDR3 sequence (DNA): TGTGCCACCAGCAGAGAAAACGGCTACGAGCAGTACTTC. Its protein is CATSRENGYEQYF. The complete variable domain, with remaining parts taken from reference TRBV15 and TRBJ2-7, reads DAMVIQNPRYQVTQFGKPVTLSCSQTLNHNVMYWYQQKSSQAPKLLFHYYDKDFNNEADTPDNFQSRRPNTSFCFLDIRSPGLGDTAMYLCATSRENGYEQYFGPGTRLTVT.

J is TRBJ2-5 and V is TRBV5-1; 15 positions agree with TRBD2. Germline values: CDR1 SGHRS, CDR2 YFSETQ. This CDR3 contains 18 residues. The V segment lost 4 bases and the J segment 5 bases; nucleotides outside the gene matches: 12. The CDR3 loop is CASSQGTSGRFGEETQYF. In nucleotides, the CDR3 is TGCGCCAGCAGCCAAGGGACTAGCGGGAGGTTTGGGGAGGAGACCCAGTACTTC.

Concerning this clone itself: The same CDR3 is also encoded by other DNA sequences in this sample. The chain carries TRBV19 and TRBJ2-1, with 11 bases that match TRBD2. Germline V gives CDR1 LNHDA, CDR2 SQIVND (reference sequence). V trimming: 7 bases; J trimming: 6 bases; junction bases outside the gene matches: 5. The CDR3 sequence is 14 residues long. The CDR3 nucleotides read TGTGCCAGTACCCTCGGACTAGCGGGCAATGAGCAGTTCTTC. It yields the protein CASTLGLAGNEQFF.

The chain links TRBV6-5 to TRBJ2-5; 9 bases line up with TRBD2. The germline V gene has CDR1 MNHEY and CDR2 SVGAGI. Losses at the gene ends were 8 bases for V and 7 bases for J; bases not matched to a gene: 14. The CDR3 spans 15 residues. CDR3 DNA sequence: TGTGCCAGCCAGACTAGCGGATACCAAGAGTCGACCCAGTACTTC. Its protein product is CASQTSGYQESTQYF.

Only a few counts were recorded for this clone. J is TRBJ1-5 and V is TRBV19; 7 nucleotides agree with TRBD1. J was trimmed by 7 bases and V by 8 bases; bases with no gene match: 8. Germline values: CDR1 LNHDA, CDR2 SQIVND (reference sequence). The CDR3 sequence is 13 residues long. CDR3 coding DNA: TGTGCCAGTTCGGATGCAGGGGGACAGCCCCAGCATTTT. Its protein product is CASSDAGGQPQHF.

The J gene is TRBJ2-7, the V gene TRBV6-2 or TRBV6-3; tentative D call: TRBD1 (6 bases). Trimming took off 5 bases at V and 4 bases at J, with 12 bases between the two ends. Germline assignment: CDR1 MNHEY and CDR2 SVGEGT. The CDR3 runs to 13 residues. The CDR3 protein is CASSDNRVYEQYF. CDR3 sequence (DNA): TGTGCCAGCAGTGACAACAGGGTTTACGAGCAGTACTTC.

This rearrangement joins TRBV5-1 to TRBJ2-7; 11 bases are shared with TRBD2. Germline lookup yields CDR1 SGHRS and CDR2 YFSETQ. The CDR3 extends over 14 amino acids. With 4 bases clipped from V and 1 base from J, the junction kept 1 base outside the gene matches. The CDR3 region is CASSRTSGSYEQYF. The CDR3, as DNA: TGCGCCAGCAGCCGGACTAGCGGGTCCTACGAGCAGTACTTC.

V is TRBV9 and J is TRBJ1-2; tentative D call: TRBD1 (5 bases). The germline gives CDR1 SGDLS, CDR2 YYNGEE. V lost 3 bases and J lost 8, with 20 bases in between. CDR3 length: 15 residues. The CDR3 reads CASSGPLRYGQGYTF. The CDR3 bases are TGTGCCAGCAGCGGTCCCCTCAGGTACGGACAAGGCTACACCTTC.

The CDR3 region is CASSLGLGRKTQYF. CDR3 DNA: TGTGCCAGCAGCTTAGGATTGGGCCGAAAGACCCAGTACTTC. V gene TRBV7-2 combines with J gene TRBJ2-5; the D is unclear. The CDR3 consists of 14 residues. Looked up from germline, CDR1 is SGHTA and CDR2 is FQGNSA. V gave up 1 base and J gave up 6 bases, with 12 bases separating them.

This chain joins TRBV28 and TRBJ1-6; perhaps TRBD1 as D (6 bases). V was shortened by 1 base and J by 13 bases, with 17 bases between the two germline ends. CDR1 and CDR2 (germline): MDHEN, SYDVKM. The CDR3 is 15 residues long. In DNA, the CDR3 is TGTGCCAGCAGTTTATTCCGACAGGTAGAATCGCCCCTCCACTTT. Translation gives CASSLFRQVESPLHF.

The chain joins TRBV6-5 to TRBJ2-1, with 7 bases lining up with TRBD2. Germline CDR1 and CDR2: MNHEY and SVGAGI. There are 15 residues in the CDR3. Losses at the gene ends were 6 bases for V and 9 bases for J; bases not matched to a gene: 14. The DNA for the CDR3 is TGTGCCAGCAGCCGCTCCAGAGGACTAGTGAGTGAGCAGTTCTTC. As protein: CASSRSRGLVSEQFF.

CDR3 amino acids: CASSSHPGTSVETQYF. The DNA for the CDR3 is TGTGCCAGCAGCTCCCACCCGGGGACTAGCGTAGAGACCCAGTACTTC. This rearrangement joins TRBV7-2 to TRBJ2-5; TRBD2 agrees at 10 bases. The CDR3 has 16 amino acids. The germline CDR1 and CDR2 sequences are SGHTA and FQGNSA. Trimming removed 4 bases from V and 4 bases from J; junction bases left unmatched: 9. Using reference TRBV7-2 and TRBJ2-5 for the parts outside the CDR3, the full variable domain is GAGVSQSPSNKVTEKGKDVELRCDPISGHTALYWYRQSLGQGLEFLIYFQGNSAPDKSGLPSDRFSAERTGGSVSTLTIQRTQQEDSAVYLCASSSHPGTSVETQYFGPGTRLLVL.

The gene calls are TRBV7-2 and TRBJ2-4; TRBD1 matches at 9 bases. CDR3 length: 15 residues. Germline trimming cut 3 bases from V and 4 bases from J; bases unmatched to any gene: 4. The germline V gene encodes CDR1 SGHTA and CDR2 FQGNSA. In nucleotides, the CDR3 is TGTGCCAGCAGCTTGGCGGGACAGGGAAAAAACATTCAGTACTTC. Protein sequence: CASSLAGQGKNIQYF.

The chain uses TRBV12-3 or TRBV12-4 and TRBJ1-6; 11 nucleotides agree with TRBD1. The J segment lost 14 bases and the V segment lost 8 bases, leaving 8 bases of the junction unmatched. The CDR3 contains 13 residues. The CDR3, as DNA: TGTGCCAGCGGACAGGGGGCGACTGGGGCCCTCCACTTT. Protein sequence: CASGQGATGALHF.

The chain has TRBV10-1 and TRBJ2-4; TRBD1 aligns across 9 bases. Germline CDR1 and CDR2: WNHNN and SYGVQD (reference sequence). Losses at the gene ends were 7 bases for V and 0 bases for J; bases not matched to a gene: 13. CDR3 length equals 18 residues. Written as DNA, the CDR3 is TGCGCCAGCATCTCCTTGGGACAGGGATCAATAGCCAAAAACATTCAGTACTTC. The encoded protein is CASISLGQGSIAKNIQYF.

This clone is a singleton in its sample. The CDR3 loop is CASSVEGLGGEQFF. The CDR3 coding sequence is TGTGCCAGCAGCGTAGAAGGATTAGGGGGTGAGCAGTTCTTC. This sequence joins TRBV9 and TRBJ2-1; maybe TRBD1 (6 bases). This CDR3 has 14 amino acids. The V gene's germline CDR1 is SGDLS and CDR2 YYNGEE. V was pared by 0 bases and J by 9 bases, with 13 bases between.

The CDR3 DNA follows: TGTGCCAGCAGTGAAGCCGGGACTTGGGGCTACACCTTC. It is translated as CASSEAGTWGYTF. This rearrangement joins TRBV6-1 to TRBJ1-2, with D perhaps TRBD1 (5 bases). CDR3 length: 13 residues. V lost 0 bases and J 8 bases, leaving 10 bases between the germline ends. Per germline, CDR1 MNHNS and CDR2 SASEGT.

The chain uses TRBV7-9 and TRBJ2-5; D is possibly TRBD2 (6 bases). V was clipped by 2 bases and J by 4 bases, with 20 bases between them. Germline V gene sequence: CDR1 SEHNR, CDR2 FQNEAQ (reference sequence). This CDR3 is 17 amino acids long. CDR3 sequence reads: CASSLTWDPGVRETQYF. CDR3 coding DNA: TGTGCCAGCAGCTTAACCTGGGACCCGGGGGTTAGAGAGACCCAGTACTTC.

The chain has TRBV7-2 and TRBJ2-5, with 7 bases lining up with TRBD2. Germline V gives CDR1 SGHTA, CDR2 FQGNSA. V was clipped by 3 bases and J by 5 bases; unmatched bases: 6. The CDR3 length is 14 residues. The CDR3 protein is CASSFWAGVETQYF. For the CDR3, the DNA is TGTGCCAGCAGCTTCTGGGCGGGAGTGGAGACCCAGTACTTC.

The rearrangement links TRBV12-3 or TRBV12-4 to TRBJ2-7, with a possible D match to TRBD2 (5 bases). Trimming cost V 7 bases and J 3 bases, with 13 bases left between them. This CDR3 region has 13 residues. DNA of the CDR3: TGTGCCAGCACCCCGGGAATTTTCTACGAGCAGTACTTC. It specifies CASTPGIFYEQYF.

The V call is TRBV19, the J call TRBJ2-5, with 9 bases lining up with TRBD2. The CDR3 length is 15 residues. The J segment lost 5 bases and the V segment lost 5 bases, leaving 9 bases of the junction unmatched. Germline CDR1 and CDR2: LNHDA and SQIVND (reference sequence). In DNA, the CDR3 is TGTGCCAGTAGTTCCCTAGCGGGGCGGACGGAGACCCAGTACTTC. Amino acid sequence: CASSSLAGRTETQYF.